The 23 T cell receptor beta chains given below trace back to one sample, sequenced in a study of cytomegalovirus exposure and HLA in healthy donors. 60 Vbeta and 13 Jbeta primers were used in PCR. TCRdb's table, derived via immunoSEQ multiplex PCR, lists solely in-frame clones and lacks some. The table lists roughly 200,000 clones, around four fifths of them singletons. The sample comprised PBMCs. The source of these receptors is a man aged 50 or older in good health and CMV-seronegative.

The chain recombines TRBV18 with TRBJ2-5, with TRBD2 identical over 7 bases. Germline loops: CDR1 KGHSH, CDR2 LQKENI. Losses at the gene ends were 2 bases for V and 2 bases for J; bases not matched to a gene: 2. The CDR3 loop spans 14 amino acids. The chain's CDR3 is CASSPNGGQETQYF. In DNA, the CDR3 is TGTGCCAGCTCACCAAACGGGGGGCAAGAGACCCAGTACTTC.

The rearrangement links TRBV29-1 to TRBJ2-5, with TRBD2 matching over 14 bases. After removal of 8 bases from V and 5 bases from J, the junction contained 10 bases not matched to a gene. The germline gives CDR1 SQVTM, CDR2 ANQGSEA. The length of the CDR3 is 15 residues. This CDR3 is CSTKGLAGVTETQYF. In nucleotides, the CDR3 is TGCAGCACTAAGGGACTAGCGGGAGTAACGGAGACCCAGTACTTC.

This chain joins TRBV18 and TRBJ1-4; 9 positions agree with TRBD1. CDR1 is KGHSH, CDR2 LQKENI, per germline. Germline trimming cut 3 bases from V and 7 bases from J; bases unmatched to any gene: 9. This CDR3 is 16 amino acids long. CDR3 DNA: TGTGCCAGCTCACCCGTACCGGGACAGGGTCGTGAAAAACTGTTTTTT. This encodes CASSPVPGQGREKLFF.

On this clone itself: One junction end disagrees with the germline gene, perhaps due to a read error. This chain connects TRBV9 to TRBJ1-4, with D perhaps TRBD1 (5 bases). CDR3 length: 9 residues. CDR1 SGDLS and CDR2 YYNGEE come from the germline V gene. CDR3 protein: CASSSGHNF. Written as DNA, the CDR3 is TGTGCCAGCAGCTCAGGACACAATTTT.

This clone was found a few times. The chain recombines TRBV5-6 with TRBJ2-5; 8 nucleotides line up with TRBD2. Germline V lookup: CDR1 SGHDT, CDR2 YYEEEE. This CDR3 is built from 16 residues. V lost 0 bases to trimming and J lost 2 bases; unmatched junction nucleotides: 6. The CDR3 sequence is CASSLGIAGRQETQYF. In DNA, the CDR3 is TGTGCCAGCAGCTTGGGTATAGCGGGGAGGCAAGAGACCCAGTACTTC. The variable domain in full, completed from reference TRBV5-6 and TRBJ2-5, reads DAGVTQSPTHLIKTRGQQVTLRCSPKSGHDTVSWYQQALGQGPQFIFQYYEEEERQRGNFPDRFSGHQFPNYSSELNVNALLLGDSALYLCASSLGIAGRQETQYFGPGTRLLVL.

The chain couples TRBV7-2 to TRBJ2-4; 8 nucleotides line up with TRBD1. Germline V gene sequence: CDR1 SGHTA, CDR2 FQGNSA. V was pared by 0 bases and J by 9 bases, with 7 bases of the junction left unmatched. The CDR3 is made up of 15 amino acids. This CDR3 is CASSLAARGQTIQYF. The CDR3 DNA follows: TGTGCCAGCAGCTTAGCGGCCAGGGGGCAGACCATTCAGTACTTC.

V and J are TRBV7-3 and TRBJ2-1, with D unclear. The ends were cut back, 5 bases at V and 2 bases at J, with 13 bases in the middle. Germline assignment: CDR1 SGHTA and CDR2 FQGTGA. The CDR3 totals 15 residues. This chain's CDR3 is CASSLQVAPYNEQFF. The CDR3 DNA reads TGTGCCAGCAGCCTCCAGGTGGCTCCCTACAATGAGCAGTTCTTC.

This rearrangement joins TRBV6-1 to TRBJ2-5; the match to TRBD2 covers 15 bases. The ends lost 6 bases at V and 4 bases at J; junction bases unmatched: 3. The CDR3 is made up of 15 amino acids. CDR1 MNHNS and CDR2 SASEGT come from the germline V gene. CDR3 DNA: TGTGCCAGCAGCTGGGGACTAGCGGGGGGAGAGACCCAGTACTTC. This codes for CASSWGLAGGETQYF.

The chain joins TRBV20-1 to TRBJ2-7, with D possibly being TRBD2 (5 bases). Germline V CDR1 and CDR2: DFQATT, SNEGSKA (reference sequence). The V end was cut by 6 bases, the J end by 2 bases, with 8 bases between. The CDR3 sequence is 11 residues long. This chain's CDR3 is CSAPGAYEQYF. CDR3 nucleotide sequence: TGCAGTGCCCCCGGGGCCTACGAGCAGTACTTC.

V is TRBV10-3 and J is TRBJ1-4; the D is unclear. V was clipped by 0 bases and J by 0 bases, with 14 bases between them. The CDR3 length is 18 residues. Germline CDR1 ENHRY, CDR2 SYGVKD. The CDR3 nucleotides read TGTGCCATCAGTGAGTCTTCGGGTTTCTCCGCAACTAATGAAAAACTGTTTTTT. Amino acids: CAISESSGFSATNEKLFF.

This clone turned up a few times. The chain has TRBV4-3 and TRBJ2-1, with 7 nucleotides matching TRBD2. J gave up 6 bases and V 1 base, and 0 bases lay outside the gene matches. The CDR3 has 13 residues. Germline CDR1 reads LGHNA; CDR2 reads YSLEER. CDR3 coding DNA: TGCGCCAGCAGCCAAGGGGGGGGCAATGAGCAGTTCTTC. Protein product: CASSQGGGNEQFF.

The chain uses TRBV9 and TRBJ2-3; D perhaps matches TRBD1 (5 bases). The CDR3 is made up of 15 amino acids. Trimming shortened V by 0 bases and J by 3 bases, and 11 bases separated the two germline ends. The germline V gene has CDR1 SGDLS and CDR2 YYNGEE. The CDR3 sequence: CASSVVGAETDTQYF. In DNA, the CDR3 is TGTGCCAGCAGCGTAGTTGGGGCCGAGACAGATACGCAGTATTTT. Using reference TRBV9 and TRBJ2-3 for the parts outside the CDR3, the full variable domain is DSGVTQTPKHLITATGQRVTLRCSPRSGDLSVYWYQQSLDQGLQFLIQYYNGEERAKGNILERFSAQQFPDLHSELNLSSLELGDSALYFCASSVVGAETDTQYFGPGTRLTVL.

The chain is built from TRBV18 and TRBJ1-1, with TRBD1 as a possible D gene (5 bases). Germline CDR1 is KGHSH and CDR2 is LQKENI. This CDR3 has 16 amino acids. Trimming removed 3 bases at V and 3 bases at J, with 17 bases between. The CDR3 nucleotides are TGTGCCAGCTCACCCCTTTTTCTAACGGGGGACACTGAAGCTTTCTTT. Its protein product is CASSPLFLTGDTEAFF.

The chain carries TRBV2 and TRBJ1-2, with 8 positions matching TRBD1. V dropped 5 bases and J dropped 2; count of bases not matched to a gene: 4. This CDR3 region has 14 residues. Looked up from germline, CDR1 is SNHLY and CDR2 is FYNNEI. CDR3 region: CASSPDRANYGYTF. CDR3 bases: TGTGCCAGCAGTCCGGACAGGGCCAACTATGGCTACACCTTC.

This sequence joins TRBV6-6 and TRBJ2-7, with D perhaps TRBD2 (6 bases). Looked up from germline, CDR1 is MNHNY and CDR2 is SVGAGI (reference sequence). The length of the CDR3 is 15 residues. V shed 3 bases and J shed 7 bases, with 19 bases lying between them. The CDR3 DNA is TGTGCCAGCAGTTATGGAGGCGGGGTAGGTGGGGAGCAGTACTTC. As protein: CASSYGGGVGGEQYF.

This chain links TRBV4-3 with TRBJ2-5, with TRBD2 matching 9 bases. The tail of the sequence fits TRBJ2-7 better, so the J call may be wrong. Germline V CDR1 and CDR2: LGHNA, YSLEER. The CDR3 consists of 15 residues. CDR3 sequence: CASSQRLAASYEQYF. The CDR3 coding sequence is TGCGCCAGCAGCCAACGACTAGCGGCCTCCTACGAGCAGTACTTC.

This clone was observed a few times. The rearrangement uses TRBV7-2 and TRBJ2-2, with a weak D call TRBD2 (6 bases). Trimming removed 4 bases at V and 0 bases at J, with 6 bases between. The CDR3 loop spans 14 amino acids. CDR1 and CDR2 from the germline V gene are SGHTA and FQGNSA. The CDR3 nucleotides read TGTGCCAGCAGCTCGGGGGCGAACACCGGGGAGCTGTTTTTT. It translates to CASSSGANTGELFF.

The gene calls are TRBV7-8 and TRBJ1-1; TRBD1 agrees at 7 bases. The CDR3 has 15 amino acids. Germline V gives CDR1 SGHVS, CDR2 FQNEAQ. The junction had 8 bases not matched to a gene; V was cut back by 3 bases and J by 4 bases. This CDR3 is CASSFSQGTGTEAFF. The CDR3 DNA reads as TGTGCCAGCAGCTTTTCACAGGGGACCGGCACTGAAGCTTTCTTT.

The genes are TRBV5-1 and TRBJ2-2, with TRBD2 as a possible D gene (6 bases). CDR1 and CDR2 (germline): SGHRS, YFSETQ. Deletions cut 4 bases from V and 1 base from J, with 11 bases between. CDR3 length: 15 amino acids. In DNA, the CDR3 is TGCGCCAGCAGCCCGGGGGATCGGAACACCGGGGAGCTGTTTTTT. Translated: CASSPGDRNTGELFF.

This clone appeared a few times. In DNA, the CDR3 is TGCGCCAGCAGCCAAGGGAGAACAGGGGGCATCACAGATACGCAGTATTTT. Amino acid sequence: CASSQGRTGGITDTQYF. The chain joins TRBV4-3 to TRBJ2-3, with TRBD1 matching 9 bases. This CDR3 contains 17 residues. The V segment lost 1 base and the J segment 2 bases; nucleotides outside the gene matches: 7. The germline gives CDR1 LGHNA, CDR2 YSLEER.

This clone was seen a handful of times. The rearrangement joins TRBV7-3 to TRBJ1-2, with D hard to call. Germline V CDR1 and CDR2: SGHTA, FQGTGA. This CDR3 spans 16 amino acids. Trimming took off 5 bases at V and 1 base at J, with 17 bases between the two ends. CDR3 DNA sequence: TGTGCCAGCAGCGAAAGGTCGGGATTCGATAACTATGGCTACACCTTC. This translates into CASSERSGFDNYGYTF.

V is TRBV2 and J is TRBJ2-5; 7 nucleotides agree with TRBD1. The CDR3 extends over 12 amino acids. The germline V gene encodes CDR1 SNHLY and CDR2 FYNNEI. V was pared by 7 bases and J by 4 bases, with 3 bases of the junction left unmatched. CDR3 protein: CASKGAGETQYF. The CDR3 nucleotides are TGTGCCAGCAAGGGGGCGGGAGAGACCCAGTACTTC.

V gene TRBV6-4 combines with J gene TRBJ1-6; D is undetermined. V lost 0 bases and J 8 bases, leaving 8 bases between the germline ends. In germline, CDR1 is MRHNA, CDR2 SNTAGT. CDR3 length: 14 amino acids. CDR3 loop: CASSDSGTHSPLHF. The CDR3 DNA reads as TGTGCCAGCAGTGACTCTGGCACACATTCACCCCTCCACTTT.